This note documents a single T cell receptor beta chain sequence. This clonotype has a count of ten or more. This receptor's antigen is unknown. No much larger clonotype is one base removed from it; base qualities were not supplied. Amplification of TCR beta CDR3 regions was carried out from RNA transcripts. For the first round of RT-PCR on the TCR CDR3, the HTBI primer set was used together with the Qiagen OneStep RT-PCR kit. The libraries were constructed in a second round of multiplex PCR and then size-selected and purified. Sequencing of the libraries was done on an Illumina HiSeq2000 using paired-end 100 bp reads. In the paper's pipeline: Raw data were processed with SOAPnuke, discarding reads with adapters, uncalled bases, mean Phred below 15, or no exact constant-primer or identifier match. High-quality paired reads were merged using COPE v1.2.5, and each unique nucleotide sequence was defined as a clonotype. MiTCR v1.1 was used to align the clonotypes against IMGT TRBV, TRBD and TRBJ reference segments. Only V-J combinations with frequency above 0.0001, covering 99% to 99.2% of repertoires, were analysed. A TCS score was defined as the ratio of F50 (clonal expansion) to E x V (chaos), with BLOSUM62-based TCRdist applied between CDR3 peptides within each V-J. Welch's t-statistics and random forest reduced around 510 V-J features to roughly 13, which were used in a naive Bayes classifier (R e1071). TCRdb itself trimmed the public reads at Q25 with fastp, ran MiXCR and retained productive beta chains. Every entry covers one CDR3 protein and lists the most common genes and DNA from its rows. The V and J calls come from TCRdb's annotation, not from the publication. The sample table contains around 350,000 distinct CDR3 sequences; only one count was recorded for 13% to 15% of them. The top ten constitute about 21% of the sample.

In the ophthalmopathy patients, disease was moderately to severely active, with a Clinical Activity Score of 3 or more, a NOSPECS grade of 4 or more, and a duration of less than 3 months. Patients with uncontrolled infections, other autoimmune diseases, pregnancy or lactation were excluded. Diagnoses were established on the basis of clinical symptoms, serum thyroxine and TRAb, thyroid ultrasound, and orbital computed tomography. PBMCs were isolated from approximately 10 ml of fresh peripheral blood by Ficoll-Paque density gradient centrifugation. Total RNA was extracted using Trizol reagent, and RNA quality was assessed on an Agilent 2100 Bioanalyzer. This sample stems from a study of T cells in Graves' hyperthyroidism and ophthalmopathy (dated by TCRdb to the late 2010s). In the study overall: Peripheral blood samples were taken at initial diagnosis, before any treatment was given. The paper reports TCR Vbeta CDR3 sequencing of approximately 140 peripheral blood samples: some 44 ophthalmopathy, about 75 hyperthyroidism and around 17 progressor patients. To identify distinguishing TCR V-J signatures, a discovery cohort of 90 to 100 patients was used, comprising 40 to 45 with Graves' ophthalmopathy and 57 with stable Graves' hyperthyroidism. After sampling, hyperthyroidism patients received methimazole starting at 30 mg daily, and ophthalmopathy patients received high-dose intravenous methylprednisolone. Thyroid tissue and blood T-cell repertoires from six Graves' hyperthyroidism patients were also compared in the study. For training and testing, the 100 or so patients in the discovery cohort were randomly divided in a 7:3 ratio. Whether ophthalmopathy could be predicted prospectively was tested in an independent validation cohort made up of under 20 hyperthyroidism patients plus 17 patients who later progressed to ophthalmopathy. General findings and caveats noted by the study authors: Most expanded thyroid clonotypes (frequency above 0.001) were also detected in blood, a finding suggesting that blood repertoires may reflect thyroid immune responses. In validation, the model predicted progression to ophthalmopathy a median of around 6.5 months before onset, with 65% to 71% sensitivity and about 72% specificity. Sample size was not statistically predetermined, and blinding of investigators to group allocation was not performed. In cross-validation, a model built on a 13 V-J signature told ophthalmopathy apart from stable hyperthyroidism with 87.88% sensitivity and roughly 81% specificity, and in testing the same model reached 80%/75%.

According to the germline V gene, CDR1 reads SGHVS and CDR2 reads FQNEAQ. There are 15 amino acids in the CDR3, from cysteine to phenylalanine inclusive. The kept DNA is CDR3 alone, 45 bases in frame from the first base. V is pruned by 7 bases and J by 7 bases, leaving 12 bases of the junction without a gene match. The specimen was blood. The sequence is built from TRBV7-8 and TRBJ2-1, with 8 bases aligning to TRBD2. This sequence originates from a woman in her sixties or seventies with Graves' ophthalmopathy. The CDR3 region has the sequence CASNDRGGVGNEQFF. The DNA is as follows: TGTGCCAGCAACGACCGGGGGGGAGTCGGAAATGAGCAGTTCTTC.